What follows are 22 T cell receptor beta chains derived from one specimen sequenced in a study of response to subunit inactivated influenza vaccine. MiXCR, run by TCRdb on the RT-PCR reads, gives a single entry per CDR3 protein. The sample gives 500,000 to 600,000 distinct CDR3 sequences, about 10% of which show up once; approximately 10% is in the top ten. These data also featured in a second study, about T cells expressing NK-cell markers. That work adds: The authors generated TCR beta cDNA through 5'RACE template switching with UMIs.

This specimen was PBMCs from blood, taken on the day of vaccination. The source of these receptors is a man aged 45-65 years who received an inactivated influenza vaccine.

In this sample, this clonotype turned up a few times. One junction end disagrees with the germline gene, perhaps due to a read error. The chain recombines TRBV12-3 or TRBV12-4 with TRBJ2-1, with 9 nucleotides matching TRBD1. This CDR3 comprises 16 residues. In DNA form, the CDR3 reads TGTGCCAGCAGTTCCGGATGGGCCGAGACAGGGGGAAACAGGATCTTC. It specifies CASSSGWAETGGNRIF.

This clonotype came up many times. The chain joins TRBV11-2 to TRBJ2-1; TRBD2 is a possible D gene (5 bases). The CDR3 length is 16 residues. Trimming took 1 base from V and 1 from J, leaving 11 bases between them. Germline V gene sequence: CDR1 SGHAT, CDR2 FQNNGV. The CDR3 reads CASSLGGGKSYNEQFF. CDR3 DNA sequence: TGTGCCAGCAGCTTAGGTGGAGGCAAGTCCTACAATGAGCAGTTCTTC.

This clonotype was observed a few times. The DNA for the CDR3 is TGCGCCAGCAGCTTTCGGTGGGACTATGGCTACACCTTC. Translating gives CASSFRWDYGYTF. The V call is TRBV5-1, the J call TRBJ1-2; no definite D call. The CDR3 is made up of 13 amino acids. V lost 2 bases and J lost 3, with 8 bases in between. Germline CDR1 reads SGHRS; CDR2 reads YFSETQ.

This clonotype was seen a few times. The V call is TRBV12-3 or TRBV12-4, the J call TRBJ2-5, with 9 bases aligning to TRBD2. The V segment lost 2 bases and the J segment 2 bases; nucleotides outside the gene matches: 9. This CDR3 region has 17 residues. In DNA, the CDR3 is TGTGCCAGCAGTTTATTGGTGACTAGCGGATTACAAGAGACCCAGTACTTC. Protein: CASSLLVTSGLQETQYF.

This clonotype was picked up a small number of times. The chain links TRBV12-3 or TRBV12-4 to TRBJ2-3; possibly TRBD1 for D (6 bases). The V and J ends lost 5 bases and 1 base respectively, with 19 bases between them. This CDR3 is built from 17 residues. Here the CDR3 reads CASSDQQQGGGTDTQYF. The CDR3 DNA follows: TGTGCCAGCAGTGATCAACAACAGGGTGGGGGCACAGATACGCAGTATTTT.

This chain joins TRBV6-2 or TRBV6-3 and TRBJ1-5, with TRBD1 identical over 10 bases. The V gene end was trimmed by 4 bases and the J gene end by 5 bases; junction bases not matched to a gene: 8. Germline CDR1 is MNHEY and CDR2 is SVGEGT. The CDR3 is 16 residues long. The CDR3 sequence is CASSSDRGHSDQPQHF. The CDR3 nucleotides are TGTGCCAGCAGTTCCGACAGGGGGCATTCGGATCAGCCCCAGCATTTT.

This clonotype has just a few counts. The chain uses TRBV11-2 and TRBJ2-1; D gene ambiguous. This CDR3 has 12 amino acids. Germline CDR1 reads SGHAT; CDR2 reads FQNNGV. V was clipped by 3 bases and J by 10 bases, with 10 bases between them. The CDR3 is CASSFATLEQFF. The CDR3 coding sequence is TGTGCCAGCAGCTTTGCGACCCTAGAGCAGTTCTTC.

This clonotype was seen once. A read error may be the cause here, since a much bigger clone is one base away. The genes are TRBV5-6 and TRBJ2-3, with unresolved D. CDR1 and CDR2 from the germline V gene are SGHDT and YYEEEE. The length of the CDR3 is 14 residues. CDR3 loop: CASRLVASTDTQYF. CDR3 DNA sequence: TGTGCCAGCCGCTTGGTTGCTAGCACAGATACGCAGTATTTT. Using reference TRBV5-6 and TRBJ2-3 for the parts outside the CDR3, the full variable domain is DAGVTQSPTHLIKTRGQQVTLRCSPKSGHDTVSWYQQALGQGPQFIFQYYEEEERQRGNFPDRFSGHQFPNYSSELNVNALLLGDSALYLCASRLVASTDTQYFGPGTRLTVL.

The chain combines TRBV3-1 with TRBJ1-1; D uncertain. This CDR3 has 12 amino acids. Germline V gene sequence: CDR1 LGHDT, CDR2 YNNKEL (reference sequence). The V and J ends lost 4 bases and 5 bases respectively, with 8 bases between them. The CDR3 DNA reads TGTGCCAGCAGCCTCACGACGACTGAAGCTTTCTTT. Protein product: CASSLTTTEAFF.

This clonotype turned up a few times. V usage is TRBV28 and J usage is TRBJ1-4; a weak D match, TRBD1 (5 bases). V was pared by 3 bases and J by 3 bases, with 8 bases between. Germline V gene lookup returns CDR1 MDHEN and CDR2 SYDVKM. This CDR3 has 14 amino acids. The CDR3 spells CASSLMGANEKLFF. CDR3 sequence (DNA): TGTGCCAGCAGTTTGATGGGGGCTAATGAAAAACTGTTTTTT.

The rearrangement links TRBV7-2 to TRBJ1-5, with D tentatively TRBD1 (6 bases). Germline V gene lookup returns CDR1 SGHTA and CDR2 FQGNSA. Trimming removed 5 bases at V and 0 bases at J, with 11 bases between. There are 15 residues in the CDR3. CDR3 region: CASSVNRDSNQPQHF. In nucleotides, the CDR3 is TGTGCCAGCAGCGTGAACAGGGATAGCAATCAGCCCCAGCATTTT.

This clonotype appeared a few times. The chain carries TRBV5-1 and TRBJ1-5; D is unresolved. V dropped 0 bases and J dropped 4 bases, with 11 bases sitting between them. The CDR3 covers 15 residues. CDR1 is SGHRS and CDR2 is YFSETQ in the germline V gene. CDR3 DNA sequence: TGCGCCAGCAGCTTGGGTATGGCCCCAAATCAGCCCCAGCATTTT. Residues: CASSLGMAPNQPQHF.

J is TRBJ2-5 and V is TRBV4-1; a possible D gene is TRBD1 (6 bases). This CDR3 has 14 amino acids. The V and J ends lost 0 bases and 5 bases respectively, with 10 bases between them. Germline-derived CDR1 and CDR2 are MGHRA and YSYEKL. CDR3 region: CASSQDMGAETQYF. The CDR3 coding sequence is TGCGCCAGCAGCCAAGATATGGGGGCCGAGACCCAGTACTTC.

This chain links TRBV29-1 with TRBJ2-7; TRBD2 might be the D (6 bases). Trimming cost V 3 bases and J 6 bases, with 12 bases left between them. Germline lookup yields CDR1 SQVTM and CDR2 ANQGSEA. The CDR3 has 12 residues. CDR3 coding DNA: TGCAGCGTTGAGGAGGGATCGACCGAGCAGTACTTC. Amino acids: CSVEEGSTEQYF.

This chain links TRBV6-1 with TRBJ1-1; D unresolved. Looked up from germline, CDR1 is MNHNS and CDR2 is SASEGT. The length of the CDR3 is 15 residues. With 6 bases removed from V and 0 bases from J, the gap between germline ends came to 14 bases. For the CDR3, the DNA is TGTGCCAGCAGCGGCGGGCTGAGATTGAACACTGAAGCTTTCTTT. It yields the protein CASSGGLRLNTEAFF.

This clonotype was observed a few times. CDR3: CATSLTLELGEQYF. CDR3 DNA sequence: TGTGCCACCAGCCTCACTTTAGAGTTGGGCGAGCAGTACTTC. The chain couples TRBV15 to TRBJ2-7; D unclear. CDR3 length equals 14 residues. Germline CDR1 is LNHNV and CDR2 is YYDKDF (reference sequence). V was trimmed by 5 bases and J by 6 bases, leaving 17 bases between them.

There are a few counts of this clonotype. The chain links TRBV7-9 to TRBJ2-7; D remains unclear. Looked up from germline, CDR1 is SEHNR and CDR2 is FQNEAQ (reference sequence). The CDR3 is 14 amino acids. V was cut by 9 bases and J by 2 bases, with 17 bases left in between. CDR3 DNA: TGTGCCAGTCCCCCTATCGCACTCACCTACGAGCAGTACTTC. This codes for CASPPIALTYEQYF. Full variable domain (rest looked up from reference TRBV7-9 and TRBJ2-7): DTGVSQNPRHKITKRGQNVTFRCDPISEHNRLYWYRQTLGQGPEFLTYFQNEAQLEKSRLLSDRFSAERPKGSFSTLEIQRTEQGDSAMYLCASPPIALTYEQYFGPGTRLTVT.

Comment on this clonotype: The conserved closing phenylalanine or tryptophan is absent in this CDR3, likely reflecting a read error. This chain connects TRBV10-3 to TRBJ2-7; D remains unclear. CDR1 is ENHRY, CDR2 SYGVKD, per germline. The CDR3 loop spans 12 amino acids. Between the trimmed V and J ends, which lost 6 bases and 4 bases, there was a span of 10 bases. Written as DNA, the CDR3 is TGTGCCATCAGGGGCTTGGATTACGAGCAGTACTTA. Translated, it gives CAIRGLDYEQYL.

This sequence joins TRBV20-1 and TRBJ2-1; D is uncertain. This CDR3 has 12 amino acids. Trimming cost V 3 bases and J 9 bases, with 12 bases left between them. CDR1 is DFQATT, CDR2 SNEGSKA, per germline (reference sequence). The CDR3 is CSASRSIGEQFF. The DNA for the CDR3 is TGCAGTGCTAGTCGTAGCATCGGTGAGCAGTTCTTC.

This clonotype was counted a few times. The chain uses TRBV20-1 and TRBJ2-1, with 7 bases fitting TRBD2. V lost 2 bases, J lost 4 bases, and 8 bases stayed unmatched. Germline CDR1 reads DFQATT; CDR2 reads SNEGSKA (reference sequence). This CDR3 has 15 amino acids. CDR3 bases: TGCAGTGCTAGACCTCGACTAGCAAGATACAATGAGCAGTTCTTC. Encoded protein: CSARPRLARYNEQFF.

Many counts were recorded for this clonotype. The gene calls are TRBV5-1 and TRBJ2-3; 7 nucleotides match TRBD1. CDR3 length: 18 amino acids. Trimming removed 2 bases from V and 2 bases from J; junction bases left unmatched: 14. The germline CDR1 and CDR2 sequences are SGHRS and YFSETQ. The CDR3 DNA follows: TGCGCCAGCAGCTTTTCGCCGACGACAGGGAGCAACACAGATACGCAGTATTTT. Translation gives CASSFSPTTGSNTDTQYF.

The gene calls are TRBV9 and TRBJ1-5; TRBD1 is a possible D gene (6 bases). Trimming removed 0 bases at V and 4 bases at J, with 8 bases between. The CDR3 runs to 14 residues. The germline V gene encodes CDR1 SGDLS and CDR2 YYNGEE. CDR3: CASSVGTVNQPQHF. Here the CDR3 DNA reads TGTGCCAGCAGCGTAGGGACAGTAAATCAGCCCCAGCATTTT.